The rows below give T cell receptor beta chains drawn from one sample of a study of cytomegalovirus exposure and HLA in healthy donors. The repertoire was sequenced with immunoSEQ multiplex PCR; TCRdb's copy has only in-frame clones and lacks some. Of approximately 200,000 clones listed, about 80% are singletons. Sequencing was performed on PBMCs. The receptor source for this set is a woman between 18 and 29 years old in good health and CMV-seropositive. CDR3s include the opening cysteine and the closing phenylalanine or tryptophan. D genes are given only for firm matches. The size of a clone is reported for some rows only, either as once, few or many, or as a class for expanded clones.

CDR3 DNA: TGTGCCAGCAGTTTAGGGGGGTCACCCCTCCACTTT
CDR3 protein: CASSLGGSPLHF
V gene: TRBV27
D gene: -
clone size: -
J gene: TRBJ1-6

CDR3 DNA: TGTGCCAGCAGCTTAAGCCAGGGGGTTTCCTACGAGCAGTACTTC
CDR3 protein: CASSLSQGVSYEQYF
V gene: TRBV11-2
D gene: TRBD1
clone size: -
J gene: TRBJ2-7

CDR3 DNA: TGCGCCAGCCCCAGGGGGGAGCAGTTCTTC
CDR3 protein: CASPRGEQFF
V gene: TRBV23-1
D gene: TRBD1
clone size: -
J gene: TRBJ2-1

CDR3 DNA: TGTGCCATCAAAGGTCATGTCGGGACACCTGCTAACTATGGCTACACCTTC
CDR3 protein: CAIKGHVGTPANYGYTF
V gene: TRBV10-3
D gene: -
clone size: once
J gene: TRBJ1-2

CDR3 DNA: TGCAGAGTAGGGGTGAGGACTGAAGCTTTCTTT
CDR3 protein: CRVGVRTEAFF
V gene: TRBV20-1
D gene: -
clone size: -
J gene: TRBJ1-1

CDR3 DNA: TGCAGCGTTGCCGCGGGGCCGGTGCGCACCTTC
CDR3 protein: CSVAAGPVRTF
V gene: TRBV29-1
D gene: -
clone size: few
J gene: TRBJ1-2

CDR3 DNA: TGTGCCAGCAGCCTGACAGGGGGGGATGGCTACACCTTC
CDR3 protein: CASSLTGGDGYTF
V gene: TRBV4-2
D gene: TRBD1
clone size: -
J gene: TRBJ1-2

CDR3 DNA: TGTGCCAGCAGCTTAGCCACGGGGGGCTTAAGCACAGATACGCAGTATTTT
CDR3 protein: CASSLATGGLSTDTQYF
V gene: TRBV7-6
D gene: -
clone size: -
J gene: TRBJ2-3

CDR3 DNA: TGTGCCAGCAGCTTACATGGCGGGGGGGTTGAGACCCAGTACTTC
CDR3 protein: CASSLHGGGVETQYF
V gene: TRBV9
D gene: TRBD2
clone size: -
J gene: TRBJ2-5

CDR3 DNA: TGTGCCAGTACCGACTTACCCGGCCCCTACAATGAGCAGTTCTTC
CDR3 protein: CASTDLPGPYNEQFF
V gene: TRBV19
D gene: -
clone size: -
J gene: TRBJ2-1

CDR3 DNA: TGTGCCAGCAGGGAATTAACAGGGAGAGATACGCAGTATTTT
CDR3 protein: CASRELTGRDTQYF
V gene: TRBV5-4
D gene: -
clone size: -
J gene: TRBJ2-3

CDR3 DNA: TGTGCCAGCAGCTTATGGGCAGCTGAAAAACTGTTTTTT
CDR3 protein: CASSLWAAEKLFF
V gene: TRBV7-6
D gene: -
clone size: -
J gene: TRBJ1-4

CDR3 DNA: TGCGCCAGCAGCTTGGCCTCCTCAGGGGTGTTGACTGAAGCTTTCTTT
CDR3 protein: CASSLASSGVLTEAFF
V gene: TRBV5-1
D gene: -
clone size: -
J gene: TRBJ1-1

CDR3 DNA: TGTGCCAGCAGCTTAGCTAGCCTAGCGGGGACTGATACGCAGTATTTT
CDR3 protein: CASSLASLAGTDTQYF
V gene: TRBV7-3
D gene: TRBD2
clone size: -
J gene: TRBJ2-3

CDR3 DNA: TGTGCCAGCGCCAGCGGGGGGCAGAGCTCTGGGGCCAACGTCCTGACTTTC
CDR3 protein: CASASGGQSSGANVLTF
V gene: TRBV7-3
D gene: TRBD2
clone size: -
J gene: TRBJ2-6

CDR3 DNA: TGTGCCAGCAGTTCTAGGACTAGCGGGGGTGCAGATACGCAGTATTTT
CDR3 protein: CASSSRTSGGADTQYF
V gene: TRBV6-6
D gene: TRBD2
clone size: -
J gene: TRBJ2-3

CDR3 DNA: TGTGCCAGCATTAACCCCATACAGGGGGAAGTGTCCGGGGAGCTGTTTTTT
CDR3 protein: CASINPIQGEVSGELFF
V gene: TRBV28
D gene: TRBD1
clone size: -
J gene: TRBJ2-2

CDR3 DNA: TGTGCCAGCACTAGGACAGCTTCCTCTGGAAACACCATATATTTT
CDR3 protein: CASTRTASSGNTIYF
V gene: TRBV7-9
D gene: -
clone size: few
J gene: TRBJ1-3

CDR3 DNA: TGTGCCAGCAGCCAAGGACCGGAGGCCGAAGCTTTCTTT
CDR3 protein: CASSQGPEAEAFF
V gene: TRBV7-3
D gene: -
clone size: few
J gene: TRBJ1-1

CDR3 DNA: TGTGCCACCAGCAGAGATCTCCAGCGGGGGGGCGTGGGTGAGCAGTTCTTC
CDR3 protein: CATSRDLQRGGVGEQFF
V gene: TRBV15
D gene: TRBD2
clone size: -
J gene: TRBJ2-1

CDR3 DNA: TGTGCCAGCAGTGAATGGGGGACAGTGAACACTGAAGCTTTCTTT
CDR3 protein: CASSEWGTVNTEAFF
V gene: TRBV2
D gene: TRBD1
clone size: -
J gene: TRBJ1-1

CDR3 DNA: TGTGCCATCAGTGAGTATGGGACAGGGGGCTCCTACGAGCAGTACTTC
CDR3 protein: CAISEYGTGGSYEQYF
V gene: TRBV10-3
D gene: TRBD1
clone size: once
J gene: TRBJ2-7

CDR3 DNA: TGTGCCAGCAGCGGGACTGGGCCGGAGCAGTACTTC
CDR3 protein: CASSGTGPEQYF
V gene: TRBV9
D gene: -
clone size: -
J gene: TRBJ2-7

CDR3 DNA: TGTGCCAGCAGCTTGGCAGGTCAACACTACAATGAGCAGTTCTTC
CDR3 protein: CASSLAGQHYNEQFF
V gene: TRBV5-6
D gene: -
clone size: -
J gene: TRBJ2-1

CDR3 DNA: TGTGCCAGCAGCTTGGAGGAGGGGAGGTATGGCTACACCTTC
CDR3 protein: CASSLEEGRYGYTF
V gene: TRBV5-4
D gene: -
clone size: -
J gene: TRBJ1-2

CDR3 DNA: TGTGCCAGCAGTCCCCCTCTAGAGGTCTACAATGAGCAGTTCTTC
CDR3 protein: CASSPPLEVYNEQFF
V gene: TRBV28
D gene: -
clone size: -
J gene: TRBJ2-1

CDR3 DNA: TGTGCCAGCAGTTACTCGCGGGAGGGGACCCAGTACTTC
CDR3 protein: CASSYSREGTQYF
V gene: TRBV6-5
D gene: TRBD2
clone size: few
J gene: TRBJ2-5

CDR3 DNA: TGTGCCAGCAGTTACGGCCTAGCGGGGGAAACCGGGGAGCTGTTTTTT
CDR3 protein: CASSYGLAGETGELFF
V gene: TRBV6-5
D gene: TRBD2
clone size: -
J gene: TRBJ2-2

CDR3 DNA: TGTGCCAGCACGGGGGGCAGTAACGGGGAGCTGTTTTTT
CDR3 protein: CASTGGSNGELFF
V gene: TRBV9
D gene: -
clone size: -
J gene: TRBJ2-2

CDR3 DNA: TGTGCCAGCAGTTTAGGGGGAGGGGCGAAAGATACGCAGTATTTT
CDR3 protein: CASSLGGGAKDTQYF
V gene: TRBV28
D gene: TRBD2
clone size: few
J gene: TRBJ2-3

CDR3 DNA: TGTGCCAGCAGTTCCGGGACAGCTTCTGGGGCCAACGGCCTGACTTTC
CDR3 protein: CASSSGTASGANGLTF
V gene: TRBV6-6
D gene: TRBD1
clone size: -
J gene: TRBJ2-6

CDR3 DNA: TGTGCCAGCAGCTTAGGGGAACTAGCGGTGCTCAATGAGCAGTTCTTC
CDR3 protein: CASSLGELAVLNEQFF
V gene: TRBV7-9
D gene: TRBD2
clone size: -
J gene: TRBJ2-1

CDR3 DNA: TGTGCCAGCAGCGAAAGGGGGTCACCCCTCCACTTT
CDR3 protein: CASSERGSPLHF
V gene: TRBV7-2
D gene: -
clone size: -
J gene: TRBJ1-6

CDR3 DNA: TGTGCCAGCAGGCCTAGCCTAGCGGGGGCCTACGAGCAGTACTTC
CDR3 protein: CASRPSLAGAYEQYF
V gene: TRBV6-5
D gene: TRBD2
clone size: -
J gene: TRBJ2-7

CDR3 DNA: TGTGCCAGCAGCCAAGATCTGGCTAGCGGGGGTATCTATGAGCAGTTCTTC
CDR3 protein: CASSQDLASGGIYEQFF
V gene: TRBV4-2
D gene: TRBD2
clone size: -
J gene: TRBJ2-1

CDR3 DNA: TGTGCCAGCTCAGGACTAGCCCAAGAGACCCAGTACTTC
CDR3 protein: CASSGLAQETQYF
V gene: TRBV18
D gene: TRBD2
clone size: -
J gene: TRBJ2-5

CDR3 DNA: TGTGCCAGCAGCGTAGTGGGGGCCAACCAAGAGACCCAGTACTTC
CDR3 protein: CASSVVGANQETQYF
V gene: TRBV9
D gene: -
clone size: -
J gene: TRBJ2-5

CDR3 DNA: TGTGCCAGCAGACCCTCGCACAGGGGCCGGGATGGCTACACCTTC
CDR3 protein: CASRPSHRGRDGYTF
V gene: TRBV6-6
D gene: TRBD1
clone size: -
J gene: TRBJ1-2

CDR3 DNA: TGCGCCAGCAGCCAAGAGGCGACTCTTACGCAGTATTTT
CDR3 protein: CASSQEATLTQYF
V gene: TRBV4-3
D gene: -
clone size: -
J gene: TRBJ2-3

CDR3 DNA: TGTGCCAGCAGCCGGGACAGGGTCCCAGATACGCAGTATTTT
CDR3 protein: CASSRDRVPDTQYF
V gene: TRBV6-1
D gene: TRBD1
clone size: -
J gene: TRBJ2-3

CDR3 DNA: TGTGCCAGCTCAGAGGGACAGGGGGCGACTGAAGCTTTCTTT
CDR3 protein: CASSEGQGATEAFF
V gene: TRBV18
D gene: TRBD1
clone size: -
J gene: TRBJ1-1

CDR3 DNA: TGTGCCTGGAGTGTTGGCGGCGATTCACCCCTCCACTTT
CDR3 protein: CAWSVGGDSPLHF
V gene: TRBV30
D gene: -
clone size: -
J gene: TRBJ1-6

CDR3 DNA: TGTGCCAGCACCGGTGCCGGGACAGGCTCCCCTCGGAGCTACACCTTC
CDR3 protein: CASTGAGTGSPRSYTF
V gene: TRBV7-8
D gene: TRBD1
clone size: -
J gene: TRBJ1-2

CDR3 DNA: TGTGCCAGTAGTAAGGGGATTGAGTACAATGAGCAGTTCTTC
CDR3 protein: CASSKGIEYNEQFF
V gene: TRBV19
D gene: -
clone size: -
J gene: TRBJ2-1

CDR3 DNA: TGTGCCAGCAGCACCCGGACTACCACAGATACGCAGTATTTT
CDR3 protein: CASSTRTTTDTQYF
V gene: TRBV14
D gene: -
clone size: -
J gene: TRBJ2-3

CDR3 DNA: TGTGCCAGCAGCTTGGTTGGACAGGGGGGCACAGATACGCAGTATTTT
CDR3 protein: CASSLVGQGGTDTQYF
V gene: TRBV7-6
D gene: TRBD1
clone size: few
J gene: TRBJ2-3

CDR3 DNA: TGTGCCAGCATAGCGGGGCGTGAGACCCAGTACTTC
CDR3 protein: CASIAGRETQYF
V gene: TRBV2
D gene: TRBD2
clone size: -
J gene: TRBJ2-5

CDR3 DNA: TGTGCCAGCAGCTTAACGACTAGCGGGGGGGCCTTAGATACGCAGTATTTT
CDR3 protein: CASSLTTSGGALDTQYF
V gene: TRBV7-9
D gene: TRBD2
clone size: -
J gene: TRBJ2-3

CDR3 DNA: TGTGCCAGCAGCTACTCCGGGGTAGGCGCCTATGGCTACACCTTC
CDR3 protein: CASSYSGVGAYGYTF
V gene: TRBV11-2
D gene: -
clone size: few
J gene: TRBJ1-2

CDR3 DNA: TGCGCCAGCAGCTTGGCCGAGGGGGTTGGGACCCAGTACTTC
CDR3 protein: CASSLAEGVGTQYF
V gene: TRBV5-1
D gene: -
clone size: -
J gene: TRBJ2-5

CDR3 DNA: TGTGCCAGCAGCGGACAACAGGGTGCGAGTGAAAAACTGTTTTTT
CDR3 protein: CASSGQQGASEKLFF
V gene: TRBV9
D gene: -
clone size: -
J gene: TRBJ1-4

CDR3 DNA: TGTGCCAGCAGCTTTTCGGACAGTCATAATTCACCCCTCCACTTT
CDR3 protein: CASSFSDSHNSPLHF
V gene: TRBV9
D gene: -
clone size: -
J gene: TRBJ1-6

CDR3 DNA: TGTGCCAGCAGCTTCCAAATACAGGGTCAAGAGCAGTACTTC
CDR3 protein: CASSFQIQGQEQYF
V gene: TRBV13
D gene: -
clone size: -
J gene: TRBJ2-7

CDR3 DNA: TGTGCCAGCAGTGAGCAGGCAGGGGGCACAGATACGCAGTATTTT
CDR3 protein: CASSEQAGGTDTQYF
V gene: TRBV6-4
D gene: -
clone size: -
J gene: TRBJ2-3

CDR3 DNA: TGTGCCAGCAGCGACAGGATTAATGAAAAACTGTTTTTT
CDR3 protein: CASSDRINEKLFF
V gene: TRBV4-2
D gene: -
clone size: -
J gene: TRBJ1-4

CDR3 DNA: TGTGCCAGCAGCTTAGTTAGCGGAAACACAGATACGCAGTATTTT
CDR3 protein: CASSLVSGNTDTQYF
V gene: TRBV7-9
D gene: -
clone size: -
J gene: TRBJ2-3

CDR3 DNA: TGTGCCAGCAGCCCCGACAGGGTCGGCACAGATACGCAGTATTTT
CDR3 protein: CASSPDRVGTDTQYF
V gene: TRBV7-3
D gene: TRBD1
clone size: once
J gene: TRBJ2-3

CDR3 DNA: TGTGCCAGTAGTACCGGACAGGTTTATGGCTACACCTTC
CDR3 protein: CASSTGQVYGYTF
V gene: TRBV19
D gene: TRBD1
clone size: -
J gene: TRBJ1-2

CDR3 DNA: TGTGCCAGCAAAGGAGGGTATGAGCAGTTCTTC
CDR3 protein: CASKGGYEQFF
V gene: TRBV27
D gene: -
clone size: -
J gene: TRBJ2-1

CDR3 DNA: TGTGCCAGCACCCGAACAGGGGGTGAAAAACTGTTTTTT
CDR3 protein: CASTRTGGEKLFF
V gene: TRBV6-6
D gene: TRBD1
clone size: -
J gene: TRBJ1-4